Following are 31 T cell receptor beta chains from one sample sequenced in a study of T cell responses to AZD1222 COVID-19 vaccine. Method: immunoSEQ multiplex PCR; TCRdb's copy keeps in-frame clones and lacks some. Of 130,000 or so clones detected, over 75% appear once; the ten largest clones hold roughly 9%. The specimen comprised peripheral blood, sampled on day 0 of AZD1222 vaccination. The receptors come from an adult in good health.

The chain is built from TRBV4-2 and TRBJ1-4; D perhaps matches TRBD1 (6 bases). Germline values: CDR1 LGHNA, CDR2 YNFKEQ. CDR3 length: 15 amino acids. Trimming cost V 4 bases and J 0 bases, with 9 bases left between them. The CDR3 nucleotides read TGTGCCAGCAGCCCAACAGGGACAACTAATGAAAAACTGTTTTTT. It encodes CASSPTGTTNEKLFF.

The chain combines TRBV7-2 with TRBJ2-2; D unresolved. Germline V gene lookup returns CDR1 SGHTA and CDR2 FQGNSA. This CDR3 is built from 12 residues. V lost 4 bases and J 8 bases, leaving 8 bases between the germline ends. The CDR3 bases are TGTGCCAGCAGCTCATTTGGGGGGGAGCTGTTTTTT. It encodes CASSSFGGELFF.

The CDR3 coding sequence is TGTGCCAGCAGGACGGGAACGGGCTACGAGCAGTACTTC. Protein sequence: CASRTGTGYEQYF. This chain uses TRBV27 with TRBJ2-7; D possibly corresponds to TRBD2 (5 bases). The CDR3 has 13 residues. The V gene lost 6 bases and the J gene lost 3 bases, with 12 bases spanning the gap. Germline CDR1 and CDR2: MNHEY and SMNVEV (reference sequence).

This clone was detected a few times. The CDR3 nucleotides are TGTGCCAGTTCTCGAGACCGGAACACTGAAGCTTTCTTT. It translates to CASSRDRNTEAFF. J is TRBJ1-1 and V is TRBV19; D is undetermined. The V end was cut by 8 bases, the J end by 1 base, with 11 bases between. The CDR3 sequence is 13 residues long. CDR1 and CDR2 (germline): LNHDA, SQIVND (reference sequence).

The count of this clone is one. The V gene is TRBV27, the J gene TRBJ2-7, with 10 nucleotides matching TRBD1. The trim removed 4 bases at V and 6 bases at J, leaving 3 bases unmatched. The CDR3 spans 13 residues. Germline V gene sequence: CDR1 MNHEY, CDR2 SMNVEV (reference sequence). The CDR3 loop is CASSSGQGTEQYF. The CDR3 bases are TGTGCCAGCAGTTCGGGACAGGGGACCGAGCAGTACTTC.

This clone occurred once. The chain links TRBV5-5 to TRBJ2-1; TRBD1 matches at 8 bases. CDR1 and CDR2 (germline): SGHKS, YYEKEE (reference sequence). The trim removed 3 bases at V and 2 bases at J, leaving 4 bases unmatched. This CDR3 is 15 amino acids long. CDR3 sequence: CASSSGQGTYNEQFF. The CDR3 DNA sequence: TGTGCCAGCAGCTCAGGACAGGGAACCTACAATGAGCAGTTCTTC.

V usage is TRBV6-5 and J usage is TRBJ1-4; 9 bases fit TRBD1. The J segment lost 5 bases and the V segment lost 1 base, leaving 5 bases of the junction unmatched. The CDR3 consists of 16 residues. Germline loops: CDR1 MNHEY, CDR2 SVGAGI. CDR3 DNA: TGTGCCAGCAGTTACTATGGTGGGACAGGGAATGAAAAACTGTTTTTT. Protein sequence: CASSYYGGTGNEKLFF.

The J gene is TRBJ1-6, the V gene TRBV7-9; tentative D call: TRBD1 (6 bases). V was pared by 4 bases and J by 0 bases, with 16 bases between. The CDR3 spans 18 residues. CDR1 and CDR2 (germline): SEHNR, FQNEAQ (reference sequence). The chain's CDR3 is CASSSPTGLSSYNSPLHF. DNA for the CDR3: TGTGCCAGCAGCTCGCCGACAGGCCTAAGCTCCTATAATTCACCCCTCCACTTT.

The genes are TRBV19 and TRBJ2-2, with 15 bases that match TRBD2. The germline CDR1 and CDR2 sequences are LNHDA and SQIVND (reference sequence). The CDR3 sequence is 15 residues long. J gave up 8 bases and V 6 bases, and 4 bases lay outside the gene matches. CDR3 amino acids: CASSGLAGGQGELFF. The CDR3 DNA sequence: TGTGCCAGTAGCGGACTAGCGGGGGGGCAGGGGGAGCTGTTTTTT.

The chain is built from TRBV6-5 and TRBJ1-6, with no clear D. Trimming took 7 bases from V and 9 from J, leaving 16 bases between them. CDR3 length equals 14 residues. Germline loops: CDR1 MNHEY, CDR2 SVGAGI. As DNA, the CDR3 is TGTGCCAGCATTTCGACCGGGGTCGCTTCACCCCTCCACTTT. It specifies CASISTGVASPLHF.

The chain recombines TRBV7-2 with TRBJ1-2; D unclear. Between the trimmed V and J ends, which lost 4 bases and 5 bases, there was a span of 14 bases. CDR1 is SGHTA, CDR2 FQGNSA, per germline. The CDR3 contains 14 residues. The CDR3 is CASSSEPQIYGYTF. The CDR3 DNA sequence: TGTGCCAGCAGCTCAGAGCCACAGATATATGGCTACACCTTC.

The chain recombines TRBV7-2 with TRBJ2-1; 8 bases fit TRBD2. Germline V CDR1 and CDR2: SGHTA, FQGNSA. The length of the CDR3 is 17 residues. The trim removed 5 bases at V and 5 bases at J, leaving 14 bases unmatched. This chain's CDR3 is CASSVPPGLGFDNEQFF. The CDR3 DNA follows: TGTGCCAGCAGCGTCCCGCCGGGACTAGGGTTTGACAATGAGCAGTTCTTC.

This clone has only a few counts. This chain joins TRBV7-3 and TRBJ2-3; tentatively, D is TRBD1 or TRBD2 (7 bases each). The CDR3 is 14 amino acids. The V end lost 4 bases, the J end lost 11 bases, and 19 bases lay between the germline ends. Germline CDR1 is SGHTA and CDR2 is FQGTGA. The CDR3 sequence is CASSSHQGGLEQYF. The CDR3 DNA is TGTGCCAGCAGCTCACACCAGGGGGGGCTTGAGCAGTATTTT.

The chain is built from TRBV5-1 and TRBJ1-4, with TRBD1 as a possible D gene (5 bases). The CDR3 has 15 residues. The germline CDR1 and CDR2 sequences are SGHRS and YFSETQ. Deletions cut 0 bases from V and 3 bases from J, with 9 bases between. CDR3 loop: CASSLGQTPNEKLFF. The CDR3, as DNA: TGCGCCAGCAGCTTGGGACAGACCCCTAATGAAAAACTGTTTTTT.

The V gene is TRBV19, the J gene TRBJ1-3; D unresolved. This CDR3 is built from 16 residues. Germline assignment: CDR1 LNHDA and CDR2 SQIVND (reference sequence). The ends were cut back, 3 bases at V and 0 bases at J, with 12 bases in the middle. CDR3 DNA: TGTGCCAGTAGTATCCCCGGACGCCGCTCTGGAAACACCATATATTTT. It yields the protein CASSIPGRRSGNTIYF.

V usage is TRBV18 and J usage is TRBJ1-5, with 8 bases lining up with TRBD1. The CDR3 spans 17 residues. Per the germline V gene, CDR1 is KGHSH and CDR2 is LQKENI. The V segment lost 4 bases and the J segment 0 bases; nucleotides outside the gene matches: 8. CDR3 residues: CASSHESTGVSNQPQHF. In DNA form, the CDR3 reads TGTGCCAGCTCACATGAATCGACAGGGGTTAGCAATCAGCCCCAGCATTTT.

This clone was observed at least ten times. The chain recombines TRBV18 with TRBJ1-3, with unresolved D. Trimming cost V 3 bases and J 5 bases, with 8 bases left between them. Per the germline V gene, CDR1 is KGHSH and CDR2 is LQKENI. The CDR3 length is 13 residues. CDR3 bases: TGTGCCAGCTCACCCCCAGACAGAAACACCATATATTTT. Protein sequence: CASSPPDRNTIYF.

This clone is medium-sized within its sample. This chain connects TRBV11-3 to TRBJ2-1; D uncertain. Germline loops: CDR1 SGHNT, CDR2 YENEEA. This CDR3 is 14 amino acids long. Trimming shortened V by 1 base and J by 7 bases, and 11 bases separated the two germline ends. In DNA form, the CDR3 reads TGTGCCAGCAGCTTAGGACCAACTGGAAATGAGCAGTTCTTC. Protein: CASSLGPTGNEQFF.

The chain couples TRBV27 to TRBJ2-1, with D possibly matching TRBD2 (7 bases). The CDR3 runs 15 residues. The V gene lost 2 bases and the J gene lost 4 bases, with 12 bases spanning the gap. Germline-derived CDR1 and CDR2 are MNHEY and SMNVEV (reference sequence). CDR3 DNA sequence: TGTGCCAGCAGTTTAGAGGGGGGGCCTTACAATGAGCAGTTCTTC. This codes for CASSLEGGPYNEQFF.

In its sample, this clone was seen a few times. V is TRBV9 and J is TRBJ1-4; 9 nucleotides align to TRBD1. Trimming removed 1 base from V and 5 bases from J; junction bases left unmatched: 6. Germline-derived CDR1 and CDR2 are SGDLS and YYNGEE. The CDR3 runs to 16 residues. The CDR3 coding sequence is TGTGCCAGCAGCGTACGACCCGGGACAGGGAATGAAAAACTGTTTTTT. Translated: CASSVRPGTGNEKLFF.

V usage is TRBV12-3 or TRBV12-4 and J usage is TRBJ2-2; D remains ambiguous. The CDR3 extends over 13 amino acids. Deletions cut 5 bases from V and 8 bases from J, with 12 bases between. The CDR3 DNA sequence: TGTGCCAGCAGTCCTCAAGGGTCAGGGGAGCTGTTTTTT. Residues: CASSPQGSGELFF.

This chain uses TRBV18 with TRBJ1-4; 7 nucleotides line up with TRBD1. The CDR3 runs to 13 residues. Germline V gene sequence: CDR1 KGHSH, CDR2 LQKENI. Losses at the gene ends were 5 bases for V and 8 bases for J; bases not matched to a gene: 5. The chain's CDR3 is CASSNGQAEKLFF. As DNA, the CDR3 is TGTGCCAGCTCAAATGGACAGGCGGAAAAACTGTTTTTT. Drawing the rest from reference TRBV18 and TRBJ1-4, the complete variable domain is NAGVMQNPRHLVRRRGQEARLRCSPMKGHSHVYWYRQLPEEGLKFMVYLQKENIIDESGMPKERFSAEFPKEGPSILRIQQVVRGDSAAYFCASSNGQAEKLFFGSGTQLSVL.

The chain links TRBV7-2 to TRBJ2-7; D is perhaps TRBD1 or TRBD2 (6 bases each). The CDR3 runs 14 residues. The V gene lost 5 bases and the J gene lost 4 bases, with 15 bases spanning the gap. CDR1 and CDR2 from the germline V gene are SGHTA and FQGNSA. The CDR3 DNA reads as TGTGCCAGCAGCCCCTCGGGGGCGGGTTACGAGCAGTACTTC. The encoded protein is CASSPSGAGYEQYF.

The genes are TRBV27 and TRBJ2-5; unclear D gene. Germline V gives CDR1 MNHEY, CDR2 SMNVEV (reference sequence). The CDR3 totals 8 residues. CDR3 bases: TGTCCGCAAGAGACCCAGTACTTC. Encoded protein: CPQETQYF.

The chain employs TRBV19 and TRBJ2-1; weak D call: TRBD2 (7 bases). CDR1 is LNHDA, CDR2 SQIVND, per germline (reference sequence). V was trimmed by 5 bases and J by 4 bases, leaving 27 bases between them. This CDR3 contains 19 residues. This CDR3 is CASSPPLGGRGGLYNEQFF. In nucleotides, the CDR3 is TGTGCCAGTAGTCCCCCCCTGGGGGGGAGGGGGGGACTATACAATGAGCAGTTCTTC.

The CDR3 DNA reads TGTGCCAGCAGCAAAGAGAGTGCGACAGCTACCTACGAGCAGTACTTC. This encodes CASSKESATATYEQYF. The chain recombines TRBV21-1 with TRBJ2-7; the table names TRBD1, a call not compared with the DNA. TRBV21-1 is classified as a pseudogene. The CDR3 runs to 16 residues.

This sequence joins TRBV10-3 and TRBJ1-6, with 8 bases that match TRBD1. The germline gives CDR1 ENHRY, CDR2 SYGVKD. There are 17 residues in the CDR3. With 6 bases clipped from V and 6 bases from J, the junction kept 13 bases outside the gene matches. The CDR3 loop reads CAISPAAVGQGNSPLHF. CDR3 DNA: TGTGCCATCAGCCCTGCCGCGGTTGGACAGGGTAATTCACCCCTCCACTTT.

This chain joins TRBV4-1 and TRBJ1-3, with D perhaps TRBD1 (5 bases). Between the trimmed V and J ends, which lost 0 bases and 4 bases, there was a span of 10 bases. CDR1 is MGHRA, CDR2 YSYEKL, per germline. The CDR3 runs 15 residues. Here the CDR3 DNA reads TGCGCCAGCAGCCAAGATGGGGGTTTGGGAAACACCATATATTTT. Translated, it gives CASSQDGGLGNTIYF.

This rearrangement joins TRBV7-3 to TRBJ2-5; 8 nucleotides agree with TRBD2. CDR3 length: 15 residues. Germline trimming cut 1 base from V and 1 base from J; bases unmatched to any gene: 2. Germline loops: CDR1 SGHTA, CDR2 FQGTGA. CDR3 in amino acids: CASSLISGIQETQYF. In nucleotides, the CDR3 is TGTGCCAGCAGCTTAATTAGCGGGATCCAAGAGACCCAGTACTTC.

This clone appeared a single time. This chain links TRBV5-1 with TRBJ2-3; D might be TRBD2 (5 bases). V was trimmed by 2 bases and J by 2 bases, leaving 6 bases between them. Looked up from germline, CDR1 is SGHRS and CDR2 is YFSETQ. The CDR3 has 13 residues. The CDR3 loop is CASSFDYTDTQYF. CDR3 DNA sequence: TGCGCCAGCAGCTTTGACTACACAGATACGCAGTATTTT.

This chain connects TRBV6-6 to TRBJ2-7; 11 bases are a match to TRBD1. From germline, CDR1 is MNHNY and CDR2 SVGAGI (reference sequence). V shed 7 bases and J 4 bases; nucleotides not matched to a gene: 6. The CDR3 extends over 14 amino acids. Written as DNA, the CDR3 is TGTGCCAGCACCCAGGGGACAGGGGGTTACGAGCAGTACTTC. Residues: CASTQGTGGYEQYF.